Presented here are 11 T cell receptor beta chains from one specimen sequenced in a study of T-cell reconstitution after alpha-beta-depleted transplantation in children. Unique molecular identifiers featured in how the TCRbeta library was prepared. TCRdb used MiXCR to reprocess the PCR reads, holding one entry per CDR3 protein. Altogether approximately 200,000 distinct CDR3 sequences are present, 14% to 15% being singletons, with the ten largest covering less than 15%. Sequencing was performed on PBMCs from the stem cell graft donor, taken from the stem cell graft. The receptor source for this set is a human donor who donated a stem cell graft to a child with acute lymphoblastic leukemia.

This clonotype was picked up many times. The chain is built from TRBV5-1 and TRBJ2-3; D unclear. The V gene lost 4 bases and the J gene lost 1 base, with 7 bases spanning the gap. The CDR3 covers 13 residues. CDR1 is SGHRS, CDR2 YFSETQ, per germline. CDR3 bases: TGCGCCAGCAGCCTTACAGGCACAGATACGCAGTATTTT. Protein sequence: CASSLTGTDTQYF.

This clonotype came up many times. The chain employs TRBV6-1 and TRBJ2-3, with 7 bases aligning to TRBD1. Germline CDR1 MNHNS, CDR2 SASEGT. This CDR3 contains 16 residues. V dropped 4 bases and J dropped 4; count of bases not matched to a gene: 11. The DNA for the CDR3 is TGTGCCAGCAGTGGGCGACAGGGCCTTACCTCAGATACGCAGTATTTT. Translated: CASSGRQGLTSDTQYF.

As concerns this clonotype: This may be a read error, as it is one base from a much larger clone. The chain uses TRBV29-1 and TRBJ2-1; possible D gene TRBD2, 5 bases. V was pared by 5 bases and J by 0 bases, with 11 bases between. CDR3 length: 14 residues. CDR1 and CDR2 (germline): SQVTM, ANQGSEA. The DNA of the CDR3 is TGCAGCGTTTCAACTCGGGGCTCCTACAATGAGCAGTTCTTC. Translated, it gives CSVSTRGSYNEQFF.

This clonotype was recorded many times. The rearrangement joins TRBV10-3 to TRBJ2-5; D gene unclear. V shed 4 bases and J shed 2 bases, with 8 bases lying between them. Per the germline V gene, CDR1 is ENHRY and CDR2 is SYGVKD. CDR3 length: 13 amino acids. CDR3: CAISVDGQETQYF. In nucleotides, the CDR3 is TGTGCCATCAGTGTCGACGGGCAAGAGACCCAGTACTTC.

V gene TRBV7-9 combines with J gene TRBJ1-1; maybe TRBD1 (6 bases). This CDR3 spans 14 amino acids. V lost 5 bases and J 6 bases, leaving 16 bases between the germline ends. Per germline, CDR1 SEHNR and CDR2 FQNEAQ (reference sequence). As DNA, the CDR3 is TGTGCCAGCAGCCTGGACCTCCAGGGGCCTGAAGCTTTCTTT. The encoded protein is CASSLDLQGPEAFF.

The CDR3 sequence: CSARDYEGSSYNEQFF. The CDR3 region has the DNA TGCAGTGCTAGAGATTACGAGGGGTCGTCTTACAATGAGCAGTTCTTC. The genes are TRBV20-1 and TRBJ2-1, with D perhaps matching TRBD1 or TRBD2 (5 bases each). The ends were cut back, 0 bases at V and 4 bases at J, with 16 bases in the middle. CDR1 and CDR2 from the germline V gene are DFQATT and SNEGSKA (reference sequence). This CDR3 region has 16 residues.

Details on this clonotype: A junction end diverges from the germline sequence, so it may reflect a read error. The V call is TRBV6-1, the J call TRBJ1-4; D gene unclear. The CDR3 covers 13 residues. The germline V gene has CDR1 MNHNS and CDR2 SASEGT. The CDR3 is CAGSEPGNEKLFF. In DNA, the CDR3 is TGTGCCGGCAGTGAACCCGGGAATGAAAAACTGTTTTTT.

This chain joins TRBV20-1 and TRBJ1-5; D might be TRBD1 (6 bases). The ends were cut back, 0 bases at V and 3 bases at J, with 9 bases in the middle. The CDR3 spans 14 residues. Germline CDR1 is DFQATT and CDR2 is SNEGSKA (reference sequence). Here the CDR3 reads CSAREGAFNQPQHF. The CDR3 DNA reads TGCAGTGCTAGAGAGGGGGCTTTCAATCAGCCCCAGCATTTT.

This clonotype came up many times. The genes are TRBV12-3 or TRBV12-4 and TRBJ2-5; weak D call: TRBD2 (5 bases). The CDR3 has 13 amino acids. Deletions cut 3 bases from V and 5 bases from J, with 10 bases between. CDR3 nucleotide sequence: TGTGCCAGCAGTTTGCTAGCAAGGGAGACCCAGTACTTC. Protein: CASSLLARETQYF.

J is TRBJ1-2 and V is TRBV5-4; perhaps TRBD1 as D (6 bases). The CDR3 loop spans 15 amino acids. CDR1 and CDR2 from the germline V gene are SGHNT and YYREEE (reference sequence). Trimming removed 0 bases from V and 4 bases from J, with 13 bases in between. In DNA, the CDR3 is TGTGCCAGCAGCTTGGTAGGCAGGGGTGTCTATGGCTACACCTTC. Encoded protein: CASSLVGRGVYGYTF.

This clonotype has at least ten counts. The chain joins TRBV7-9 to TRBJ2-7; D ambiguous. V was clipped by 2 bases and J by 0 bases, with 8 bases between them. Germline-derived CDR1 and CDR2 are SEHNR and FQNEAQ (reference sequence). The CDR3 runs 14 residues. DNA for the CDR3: TGTGCCAGCAGCTTAAGCAGCGTCTCCTACGAGCAGTACTTC. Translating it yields CASSLSSVSYEQYF.